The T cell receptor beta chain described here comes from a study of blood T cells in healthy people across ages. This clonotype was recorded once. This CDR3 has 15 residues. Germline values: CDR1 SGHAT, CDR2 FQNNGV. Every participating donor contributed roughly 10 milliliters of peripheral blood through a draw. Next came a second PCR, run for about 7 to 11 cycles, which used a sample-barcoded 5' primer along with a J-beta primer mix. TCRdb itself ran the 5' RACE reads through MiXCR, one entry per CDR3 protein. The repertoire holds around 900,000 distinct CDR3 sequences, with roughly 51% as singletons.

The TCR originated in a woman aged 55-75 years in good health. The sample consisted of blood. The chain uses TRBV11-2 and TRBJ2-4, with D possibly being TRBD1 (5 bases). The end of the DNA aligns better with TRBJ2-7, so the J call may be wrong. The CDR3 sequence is CASSPPLGRQYEQYF. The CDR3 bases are TGTGCCAGCAGCCCACCTCTGGGGCGCCAGTACGAGCAGTACTTC.